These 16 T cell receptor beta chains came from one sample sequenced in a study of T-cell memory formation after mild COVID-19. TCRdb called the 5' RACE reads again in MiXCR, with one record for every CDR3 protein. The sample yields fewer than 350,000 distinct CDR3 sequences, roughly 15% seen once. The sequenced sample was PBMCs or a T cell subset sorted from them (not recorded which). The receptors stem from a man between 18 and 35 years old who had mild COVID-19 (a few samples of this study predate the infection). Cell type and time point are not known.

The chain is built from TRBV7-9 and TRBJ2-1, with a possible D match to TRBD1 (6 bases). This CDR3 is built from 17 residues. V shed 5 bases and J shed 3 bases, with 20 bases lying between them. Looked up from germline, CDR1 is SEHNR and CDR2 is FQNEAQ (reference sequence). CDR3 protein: CASSLERQDKVYNEQFF. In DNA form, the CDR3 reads TGTGCCAGCAGCCTGGAACGACAGGACAAGGTCTACAATGAGCAGTTCTTC.

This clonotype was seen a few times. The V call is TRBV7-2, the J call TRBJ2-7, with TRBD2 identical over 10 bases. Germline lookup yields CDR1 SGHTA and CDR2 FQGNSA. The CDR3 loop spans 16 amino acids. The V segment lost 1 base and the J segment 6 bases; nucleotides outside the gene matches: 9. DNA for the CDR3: TGTGCCAGCAGCTTAGTAGCTAGCGGGGGACCCGTCGAGCAGTACTTC. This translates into CASSLVASGGPVEQYF.

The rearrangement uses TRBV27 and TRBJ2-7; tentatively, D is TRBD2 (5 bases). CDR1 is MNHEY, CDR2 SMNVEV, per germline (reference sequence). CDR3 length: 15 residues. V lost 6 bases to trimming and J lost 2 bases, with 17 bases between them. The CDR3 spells CASRKTPRGTYEQYV. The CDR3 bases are TGTGCCAGCAGAAAAACCCCTCGGGGTACCTACGAGCAGTACGTC.

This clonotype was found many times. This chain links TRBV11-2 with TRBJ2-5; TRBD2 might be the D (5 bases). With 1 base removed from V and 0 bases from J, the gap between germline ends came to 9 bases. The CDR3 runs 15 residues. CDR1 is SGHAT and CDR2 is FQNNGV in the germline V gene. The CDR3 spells CASSLGVGDQETQYF. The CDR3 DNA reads TGTGCCAGCAGCTTAGGGGTCGGGGACCAAGAGACCCAGTACTTC.

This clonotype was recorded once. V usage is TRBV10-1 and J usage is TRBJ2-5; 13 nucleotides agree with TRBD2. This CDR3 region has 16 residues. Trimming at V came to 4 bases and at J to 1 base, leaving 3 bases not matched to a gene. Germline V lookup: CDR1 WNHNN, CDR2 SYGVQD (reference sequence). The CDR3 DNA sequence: TGCGCCAGCAGTGGGGGACTAGCGGGACTCCAAGAGACCCAGTACTTC. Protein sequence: CASSGGLAGLQETQYF.

In DNA form, the CDR3 reads TGCGCCAGCAGCTTCGGGAGCGGTAGCAATCAGCCCCAGCATTTT. It encodes CASSFGSGSNQPQHF. The rearrangement links TRBV5-1 to TRBJ1-5; D remains ambiguous. The germline gives CDR1 SGHRS, CDR2 YFSETQ. Trimming pared 2 bases from V and 0 bases from J, leaving 9 bases between. The CDR3 runs to 15 residues.

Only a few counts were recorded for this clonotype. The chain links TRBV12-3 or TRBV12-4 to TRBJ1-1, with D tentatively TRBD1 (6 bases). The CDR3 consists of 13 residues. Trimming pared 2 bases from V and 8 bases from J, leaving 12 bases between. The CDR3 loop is CASSLKGGVEAFF. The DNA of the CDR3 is TGTGCCAGCAGTTTAAAAGGGGGAGTCGAAGCTTTCTTT.

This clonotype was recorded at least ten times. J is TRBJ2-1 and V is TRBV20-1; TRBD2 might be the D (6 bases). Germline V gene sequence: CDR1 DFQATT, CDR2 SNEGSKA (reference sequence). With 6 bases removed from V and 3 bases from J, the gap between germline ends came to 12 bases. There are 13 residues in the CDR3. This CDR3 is CSAPRDFYNEQFF. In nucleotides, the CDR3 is TGCAGTGCCCCCCGGGACTTCTACAATGAGCAGTTCTTC.

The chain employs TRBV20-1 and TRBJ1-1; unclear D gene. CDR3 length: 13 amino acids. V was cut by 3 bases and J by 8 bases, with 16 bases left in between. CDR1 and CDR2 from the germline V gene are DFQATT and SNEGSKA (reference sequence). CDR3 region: CSARVRVLGEAFF. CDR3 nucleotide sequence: TGCAGTGCTAGGGTTAGGGTGTTAGGGGAAGCTTTCTTT.

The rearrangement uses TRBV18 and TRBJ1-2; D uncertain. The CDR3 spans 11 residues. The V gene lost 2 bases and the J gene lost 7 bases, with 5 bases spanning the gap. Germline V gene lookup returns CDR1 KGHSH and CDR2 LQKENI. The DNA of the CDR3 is TGTGCCAGCTCACCAGACACTGGCTACACCTTC. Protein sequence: CASSPDTGYTF.

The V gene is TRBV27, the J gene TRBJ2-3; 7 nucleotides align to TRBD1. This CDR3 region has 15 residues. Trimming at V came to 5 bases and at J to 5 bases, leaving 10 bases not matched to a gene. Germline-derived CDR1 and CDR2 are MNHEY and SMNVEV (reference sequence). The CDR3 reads CASSLTGSLGDTQYF. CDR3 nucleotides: TGTGCCAGCAGTCTGACAGGGAGTCTGGGAGATACGCAGTATTTT.

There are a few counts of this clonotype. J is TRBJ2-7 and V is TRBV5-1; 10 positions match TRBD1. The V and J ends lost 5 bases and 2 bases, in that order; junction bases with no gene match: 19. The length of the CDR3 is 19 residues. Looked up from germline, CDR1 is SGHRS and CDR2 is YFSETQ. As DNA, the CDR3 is TGCGCCAGCAGTGACCGAACCGGGACAGGGGTGGTCCGGACCTACGAGCAGTACGTC. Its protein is CASSDRTGTGVVRTYEQYV.

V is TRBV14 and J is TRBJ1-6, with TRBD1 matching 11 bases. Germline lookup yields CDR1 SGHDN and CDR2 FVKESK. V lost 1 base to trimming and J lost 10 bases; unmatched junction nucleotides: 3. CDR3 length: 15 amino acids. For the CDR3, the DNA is TGTGCCAGCAGCCAAGTTCGGACAGGGGGCTCACCCCTCCACTTT. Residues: CASSQVRTGGSPLHF.

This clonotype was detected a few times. The chain's CDR3 is CASSLSSGGRSSYEQYF. The CDR3 region has the DNA TGTGCCAGCAGCTTGTCTAGCGGGGGCCGGAGCTCCTACGAGCAGTACTTC. The gene calls are TRBV7-8 and TRBJ2-7, with 10 nucleotides matching TRBD2. Germline V CDR1 and CDR2: SGHVS, FQNEAQ. Unmatched junction bases numbered 8, after V lost 3 bases and J lost 0 bases. This CDR3 region has 17 residues.

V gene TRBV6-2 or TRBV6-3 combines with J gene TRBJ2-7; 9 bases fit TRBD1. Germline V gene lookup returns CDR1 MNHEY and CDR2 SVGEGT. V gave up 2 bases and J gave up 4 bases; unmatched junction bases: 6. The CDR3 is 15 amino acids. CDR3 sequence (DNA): TGTGCCAGCAGTTACCGGACAGGGGCCCAGTACGAGCAGTACTTC. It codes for CASSYRTGAQYEQYF.

CDR3 residues: CASSYSIQGSSYEQYF. CDR3 in DNA: TGTGCCAGCAGTTACTCGATACAGGGATCCTCCTACGAGCAGTACTTC. This rearrangement joins TRBV6-5 to TRBJ2-7; TRBD1 is a possible D gene (6 bases). V dropped 0 bases and J dropped 0 bases, with 12 bases sitting between them. The CDR3 consists of 16 residues. Germline V gene lookup returns CDR1 MNHEY and CDR2 SVGAGI.